This T cell receptor (beta chain) is drawn from a study of T cell repertoires in aging, cancer and after chemotherapy. Study-level findings and limits: In each cancer cohort, median generation probability increased across chemotherapy, suggesting thymic output rebounded.

Amplification of TCR beta used genomic DNA extracted from peripheral blood. A mixed TRB-A/B primer pool amplified rearranged TRB by multiplex touch-down PCR. TCRdb processed the multiplex PCR reads anew with MiXCR; each CDR3 protein has one entry. The table has around 12,000 distinct CDR3 sequences, under 30% seen once. This CDR3 is 17 amino acids long. V shed 3 bases and J 1 base; nucleotides not matched to a gene: 11. Germline lookup yields CDR1 DFQATT and CDR2 SNEGSKA (reference sequence). With regard to this clonotype: Its antigen is as yet unknown.

Sequencing used blood. The chain links TRBV20-1 to TRBJ2-5, with TRBD1 identical over 10 bases. This TCR came from a human donor in good health. CDR3 nucleotides: TGCAGTGCTAGTCCCGACAGGGGGCGAAACCCCCAAGAGACCCAGTACTTC. Protein: CSASPDRGRNPQETQYF.